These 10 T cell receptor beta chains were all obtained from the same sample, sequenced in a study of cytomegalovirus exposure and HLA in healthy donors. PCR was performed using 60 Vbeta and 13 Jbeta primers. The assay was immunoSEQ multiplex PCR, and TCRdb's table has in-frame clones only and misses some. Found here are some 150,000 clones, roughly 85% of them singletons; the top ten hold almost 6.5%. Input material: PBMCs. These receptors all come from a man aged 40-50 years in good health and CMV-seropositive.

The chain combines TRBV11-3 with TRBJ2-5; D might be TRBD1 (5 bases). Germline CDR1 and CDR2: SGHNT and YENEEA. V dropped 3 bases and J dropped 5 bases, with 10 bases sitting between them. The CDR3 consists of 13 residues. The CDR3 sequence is CASSFTWGETQYF. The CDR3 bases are TGTGCCAGCAGCTTCACATGGGGCGAGACCCAGTACTTC.

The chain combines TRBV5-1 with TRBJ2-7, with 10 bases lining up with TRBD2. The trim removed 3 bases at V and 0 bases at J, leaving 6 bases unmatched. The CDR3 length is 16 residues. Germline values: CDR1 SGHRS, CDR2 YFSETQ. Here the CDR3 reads CASSSPSGRYSYEQYF. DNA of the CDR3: TGCGCCAGCAGCTCGCCTAGCGGGAGATACTCCTACGAGCAGTACTTC.

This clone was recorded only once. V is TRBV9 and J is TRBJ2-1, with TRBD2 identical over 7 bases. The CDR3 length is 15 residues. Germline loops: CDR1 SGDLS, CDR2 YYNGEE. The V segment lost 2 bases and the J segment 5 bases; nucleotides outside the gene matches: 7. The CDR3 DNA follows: TGTGCCAGCAGCGTCTTCGGGAGGCCCAACAATGAGCAGTTCTTC. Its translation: CASSVFGRPNNEQFF.

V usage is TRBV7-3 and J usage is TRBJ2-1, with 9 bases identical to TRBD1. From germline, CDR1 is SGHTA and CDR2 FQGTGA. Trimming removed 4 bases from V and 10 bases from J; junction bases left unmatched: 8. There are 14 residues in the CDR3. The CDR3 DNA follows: TGTGCCAGCAGCTCCGGACAGGGGAGAGGGGAGCAGTTCTTC. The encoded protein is CASSSGQGRGEQFF.

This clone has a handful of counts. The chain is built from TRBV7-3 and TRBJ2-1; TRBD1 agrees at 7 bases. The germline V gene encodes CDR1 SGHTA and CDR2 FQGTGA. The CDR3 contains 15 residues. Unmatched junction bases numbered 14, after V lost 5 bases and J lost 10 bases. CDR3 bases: TGTGCCAGCAGCAAAGACAGGGCAAAGACAGGGGAGCAGTTCTTC. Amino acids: CASSKDRAKTGEQFF.

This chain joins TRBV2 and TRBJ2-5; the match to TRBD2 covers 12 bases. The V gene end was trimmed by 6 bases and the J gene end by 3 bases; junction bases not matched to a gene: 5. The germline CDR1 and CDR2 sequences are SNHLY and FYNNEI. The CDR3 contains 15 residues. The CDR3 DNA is TGTGCCAGCAGGGCCCGACTAGCGGGAGAAGAGACCCAGTACTTC. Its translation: CASRARLAGEETQYF.

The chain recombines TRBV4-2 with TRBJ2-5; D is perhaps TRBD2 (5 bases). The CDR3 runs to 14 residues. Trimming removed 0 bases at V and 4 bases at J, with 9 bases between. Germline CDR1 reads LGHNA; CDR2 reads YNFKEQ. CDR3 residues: CASSQEASGETQYF. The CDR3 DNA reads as TGTGCCAGCAGCCAAGAGGCAAGCGGAGAGACCCAGTACTTC.

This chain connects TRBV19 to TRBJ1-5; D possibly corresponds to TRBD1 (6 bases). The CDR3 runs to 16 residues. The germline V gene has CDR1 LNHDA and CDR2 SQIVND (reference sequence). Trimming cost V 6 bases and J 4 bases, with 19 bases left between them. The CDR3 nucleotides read TGTGCCAGTAGGTTGGGGGGGCAGGTCCCAAATCAGCCCCAGCATTTT. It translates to CASRLGGQVPNQPQHF.

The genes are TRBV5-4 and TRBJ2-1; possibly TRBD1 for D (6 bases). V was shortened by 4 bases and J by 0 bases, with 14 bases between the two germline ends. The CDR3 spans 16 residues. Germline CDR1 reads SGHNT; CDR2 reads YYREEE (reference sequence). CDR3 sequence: CASSIQGPSSYNEQFF. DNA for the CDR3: TGTGCCAGCAGCATACAGGGCCCGAGCTCCTACAATGAGCAGTTCTTC.

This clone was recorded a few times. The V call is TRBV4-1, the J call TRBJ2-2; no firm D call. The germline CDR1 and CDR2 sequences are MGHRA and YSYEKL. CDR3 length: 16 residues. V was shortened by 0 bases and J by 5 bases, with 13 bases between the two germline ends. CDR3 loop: CASSQDSRRLTGELFF. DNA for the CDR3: TGCGCCAGCAGCCAAGATAGCCGGAGATTAACCGGGGAGCTGTTTTTT.